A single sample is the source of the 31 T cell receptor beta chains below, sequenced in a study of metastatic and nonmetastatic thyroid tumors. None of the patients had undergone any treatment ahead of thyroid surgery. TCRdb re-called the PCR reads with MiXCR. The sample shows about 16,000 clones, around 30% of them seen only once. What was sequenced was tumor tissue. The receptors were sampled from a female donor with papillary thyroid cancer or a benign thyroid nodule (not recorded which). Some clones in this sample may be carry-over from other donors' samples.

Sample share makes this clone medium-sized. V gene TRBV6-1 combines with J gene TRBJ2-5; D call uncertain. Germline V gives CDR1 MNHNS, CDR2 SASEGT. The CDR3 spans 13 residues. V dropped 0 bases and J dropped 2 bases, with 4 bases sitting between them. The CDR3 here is CASSEAGQETQYF. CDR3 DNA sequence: TGTGCCAGCAGTGAAGCAGGTCAAGAGACCCAGTACTTC.

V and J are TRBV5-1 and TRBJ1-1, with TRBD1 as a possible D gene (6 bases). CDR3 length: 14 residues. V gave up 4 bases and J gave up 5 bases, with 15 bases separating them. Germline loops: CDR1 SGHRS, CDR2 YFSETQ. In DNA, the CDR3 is TGCGCCAGCAGCCCTCCTGGGGGGGCAACTGAAGCTTTCTTT. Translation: CASSPPGGATEAFF.

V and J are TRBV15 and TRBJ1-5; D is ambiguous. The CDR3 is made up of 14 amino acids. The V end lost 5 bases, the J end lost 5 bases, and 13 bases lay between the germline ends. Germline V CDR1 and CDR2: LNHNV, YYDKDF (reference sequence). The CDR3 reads CATSSRWVYQPQHF. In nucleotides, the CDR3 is TGTGCCACCAGCTCCAGATGGGTCTATCAGCCCCAGCATTTT.

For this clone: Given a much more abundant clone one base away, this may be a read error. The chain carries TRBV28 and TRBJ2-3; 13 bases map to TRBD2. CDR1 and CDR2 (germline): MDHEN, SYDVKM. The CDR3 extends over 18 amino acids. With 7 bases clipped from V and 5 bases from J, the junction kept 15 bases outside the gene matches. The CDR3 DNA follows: TGTGCCAGCATCCCCACTAGCGGGAGGGCTAAAGGGAAAGATACGCAGTATTTT. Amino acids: CASIPTSGRAKGKDTQYF.

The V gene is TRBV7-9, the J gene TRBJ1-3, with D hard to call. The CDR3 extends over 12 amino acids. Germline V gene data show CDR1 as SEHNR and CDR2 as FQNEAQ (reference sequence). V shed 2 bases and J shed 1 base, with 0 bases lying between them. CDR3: CASSLSGNTIYF. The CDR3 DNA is TGTGCCAGCAGCTTATCTGGAAACACCATATATTTT.

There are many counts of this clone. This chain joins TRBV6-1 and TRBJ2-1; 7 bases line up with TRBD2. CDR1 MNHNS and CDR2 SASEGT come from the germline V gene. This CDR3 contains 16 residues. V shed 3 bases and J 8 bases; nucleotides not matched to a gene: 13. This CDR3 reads CASSDWGGSFIYEQFF. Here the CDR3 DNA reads TGTGCCAGCAGTGATTGGGGCGGGAGTTTTATTTATGAGCAGTTCTTC.

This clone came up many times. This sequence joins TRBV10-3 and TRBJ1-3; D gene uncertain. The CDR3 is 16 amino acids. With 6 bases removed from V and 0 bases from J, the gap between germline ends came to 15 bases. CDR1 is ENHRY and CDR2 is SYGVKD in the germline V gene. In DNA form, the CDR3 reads TGTGCCATCAGCGCCAGTGACCGTTACTCTGGAAACACCATATATTTT. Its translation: CAISASDRYSGNTIYF.

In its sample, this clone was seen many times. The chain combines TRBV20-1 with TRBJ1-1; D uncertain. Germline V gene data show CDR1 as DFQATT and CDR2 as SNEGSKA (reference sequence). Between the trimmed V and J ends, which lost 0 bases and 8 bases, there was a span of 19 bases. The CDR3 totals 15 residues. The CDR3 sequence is CSARDLRRSGLEAFF. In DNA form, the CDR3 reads TGCAGTGCTAGAGATCTTAGACGTAGCGGACTAGAAGCTTTCTTT.

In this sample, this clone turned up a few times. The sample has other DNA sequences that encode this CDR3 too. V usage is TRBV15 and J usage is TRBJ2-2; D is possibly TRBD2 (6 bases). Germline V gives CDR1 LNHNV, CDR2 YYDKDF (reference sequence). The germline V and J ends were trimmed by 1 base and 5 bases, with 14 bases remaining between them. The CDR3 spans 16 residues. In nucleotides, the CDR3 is TGTGCCACCAGCAGAGGTGGCGGGGAGAATACCGGGGAGCTGTTTTTT. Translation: CATSRGGGENTGELFF.

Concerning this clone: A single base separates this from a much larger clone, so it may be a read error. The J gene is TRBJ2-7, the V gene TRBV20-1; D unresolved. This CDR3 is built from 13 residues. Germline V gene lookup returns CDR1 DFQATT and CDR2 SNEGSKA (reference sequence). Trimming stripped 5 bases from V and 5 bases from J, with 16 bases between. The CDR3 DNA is TGCAGTGCTTTGGACCCTAGTATCCACGAGCAGTACTTC. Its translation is CSALDPSIHEQYF.

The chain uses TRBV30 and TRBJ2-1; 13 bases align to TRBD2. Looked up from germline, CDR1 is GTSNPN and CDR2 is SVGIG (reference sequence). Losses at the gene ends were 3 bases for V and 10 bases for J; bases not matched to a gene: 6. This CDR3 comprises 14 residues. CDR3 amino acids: CAWSRLAGGQEQFF. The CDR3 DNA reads TGTGCCTGGAGCAGACTAGCGGGAGGTCAAGAGCAGTTCTTC.

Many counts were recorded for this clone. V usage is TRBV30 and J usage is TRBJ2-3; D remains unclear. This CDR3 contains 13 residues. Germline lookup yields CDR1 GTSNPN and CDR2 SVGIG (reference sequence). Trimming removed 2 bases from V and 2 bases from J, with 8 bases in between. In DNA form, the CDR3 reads TGTGCCTGGAGTTTGAGTCCCACAGATACGCAGTATTTT. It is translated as CAWSLSPTDTQYF.

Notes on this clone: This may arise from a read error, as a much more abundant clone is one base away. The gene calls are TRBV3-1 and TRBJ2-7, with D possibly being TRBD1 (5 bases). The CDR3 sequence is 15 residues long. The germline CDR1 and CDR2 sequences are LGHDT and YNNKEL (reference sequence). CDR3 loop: CASKRGRAYSYGQYF. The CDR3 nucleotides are TGTGCCAGCAAGCGTGGCAGGGCCTACTCCTACGGGCAGTACTTC.

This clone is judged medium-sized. DNA for the CDR3: TGTGCCAGCAGCTTAGGACAGGGGAACAATGAGCAGTTCTTC. This encodes CASSLGQGNNEQFF. V usage is TRBV7-9 and J usage is TRBJ2-1; the match to TRBD1 covers 8 bases. This CDR3 contains 14 residues. Germline loops: CDR1 SEHNR, CDR2 FQNEAQ (reference sequence). J lost 5 bases, V lost 1 base, and 1 base had no gene match.

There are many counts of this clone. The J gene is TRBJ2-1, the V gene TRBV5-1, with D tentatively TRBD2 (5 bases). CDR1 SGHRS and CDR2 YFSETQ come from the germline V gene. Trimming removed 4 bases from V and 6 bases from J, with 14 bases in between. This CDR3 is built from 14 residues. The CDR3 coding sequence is TGCGCCAGCAGCAAGGCAGCCGAGGGCAATGAGCAGTTCTTC. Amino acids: CASSKAAEGNEQFF.

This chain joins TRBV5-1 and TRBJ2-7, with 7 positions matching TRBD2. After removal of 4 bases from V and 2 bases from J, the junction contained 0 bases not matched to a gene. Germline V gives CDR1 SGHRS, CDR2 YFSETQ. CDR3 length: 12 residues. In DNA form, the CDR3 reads TGCGCCAGCAGCGGGAGGGCCTACGAGCAGTACTTC. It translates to CASSGRAYEQYF.

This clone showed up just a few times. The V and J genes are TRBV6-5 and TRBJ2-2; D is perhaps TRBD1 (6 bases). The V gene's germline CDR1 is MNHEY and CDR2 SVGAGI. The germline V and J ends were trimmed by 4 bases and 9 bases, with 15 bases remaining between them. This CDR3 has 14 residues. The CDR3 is CASSSSGVAWELFF. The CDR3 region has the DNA TGTGCCAGCAGTTCGTCAGGGGTCGCCTGGGAGCTGTTTTTT.

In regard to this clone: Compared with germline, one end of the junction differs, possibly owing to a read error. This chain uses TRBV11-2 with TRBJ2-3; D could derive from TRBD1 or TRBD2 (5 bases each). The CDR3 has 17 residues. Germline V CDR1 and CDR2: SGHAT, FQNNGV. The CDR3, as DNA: TGTGCCAGCAGCCCTTCCCCGGGACCTTCGGCCACAGATAAGCAGTATTTT. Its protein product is CASSPSPGPSATDKQYF.

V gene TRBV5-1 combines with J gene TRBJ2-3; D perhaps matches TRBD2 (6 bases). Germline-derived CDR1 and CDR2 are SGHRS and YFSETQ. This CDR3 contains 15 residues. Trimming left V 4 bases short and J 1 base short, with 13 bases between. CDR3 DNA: TGCGCCAGCAGCCGATATAGCGGAGGCACAGATACGCAGTATTTT. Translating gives CASSRYSGGTDTQYF.

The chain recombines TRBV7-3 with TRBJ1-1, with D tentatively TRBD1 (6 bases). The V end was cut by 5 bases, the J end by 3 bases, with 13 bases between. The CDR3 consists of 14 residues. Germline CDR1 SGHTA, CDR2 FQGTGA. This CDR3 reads CASSTDRWDTEAFF. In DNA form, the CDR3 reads TGTGCCAGCAGCACTGACAGGTGGGACACTGAAGCTTTCTTT.

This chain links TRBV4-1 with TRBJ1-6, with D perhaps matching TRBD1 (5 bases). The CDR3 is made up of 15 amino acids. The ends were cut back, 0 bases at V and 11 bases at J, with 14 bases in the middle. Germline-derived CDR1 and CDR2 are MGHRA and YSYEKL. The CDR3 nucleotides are TGCGCCAGCAGCCAAGATTGGGCCGGGGGGGCACCCCTCCACTTT. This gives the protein CASSQDWAGGAPLHF.

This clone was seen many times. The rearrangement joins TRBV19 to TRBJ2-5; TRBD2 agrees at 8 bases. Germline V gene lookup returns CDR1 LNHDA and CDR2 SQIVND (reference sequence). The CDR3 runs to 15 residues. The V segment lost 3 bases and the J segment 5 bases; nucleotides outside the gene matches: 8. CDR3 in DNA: TGTGCCAGTAGTATGCTGACGGGAGGGAAGGAGACCCAGTACTTC. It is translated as CASSMLTGGKETQYF.

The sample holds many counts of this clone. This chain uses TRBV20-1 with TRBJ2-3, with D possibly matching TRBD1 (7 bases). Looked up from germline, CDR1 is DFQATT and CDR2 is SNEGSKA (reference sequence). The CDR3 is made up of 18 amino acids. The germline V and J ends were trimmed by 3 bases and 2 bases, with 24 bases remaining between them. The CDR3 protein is CSARGPAPGDSNTDTQYF. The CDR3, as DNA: TGCAGTGCTAGGGGCCCCGCGCCGGGGGACAGTAACACAGATACGCAGTATTTT.

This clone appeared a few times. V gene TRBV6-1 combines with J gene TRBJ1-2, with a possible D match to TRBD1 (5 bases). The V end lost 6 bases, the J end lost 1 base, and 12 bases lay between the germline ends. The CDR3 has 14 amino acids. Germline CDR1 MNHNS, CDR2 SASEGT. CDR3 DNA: TGTGCCAGCAGCGCATCAGGGAGTAACTATGGCTACACCTTC. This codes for CASSASGSNYGYTF.

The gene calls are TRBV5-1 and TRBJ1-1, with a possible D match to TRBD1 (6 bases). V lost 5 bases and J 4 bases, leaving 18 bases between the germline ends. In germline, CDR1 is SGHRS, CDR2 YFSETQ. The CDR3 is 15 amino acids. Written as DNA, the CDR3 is TGCGCCAGCAGTTCCAACAGGGCCGGGGGCACTGAAGCTTTCTTT. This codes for CASSSNRAGGTEAFF. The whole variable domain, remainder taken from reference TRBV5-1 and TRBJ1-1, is KAGVTQTPRYLIKTRGQQVTLSCSPISGHRSVSWYQQTPGQGLQFLFEYFSETQRNKGNFPGRFSGRQFSNSRSEMNVSTLELGDSALYLCASSSNRAGGTEAFFGQGTRLTVV.

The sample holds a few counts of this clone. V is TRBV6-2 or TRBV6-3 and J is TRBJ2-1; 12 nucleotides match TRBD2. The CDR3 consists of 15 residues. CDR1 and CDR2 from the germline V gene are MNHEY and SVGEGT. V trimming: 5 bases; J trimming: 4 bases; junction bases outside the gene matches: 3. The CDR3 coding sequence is TGTGCCAGCAGTAGGACTAGCGGGGAATACAATGAGCAGTTCTTC. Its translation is CASSRTSGEYNEQFF.

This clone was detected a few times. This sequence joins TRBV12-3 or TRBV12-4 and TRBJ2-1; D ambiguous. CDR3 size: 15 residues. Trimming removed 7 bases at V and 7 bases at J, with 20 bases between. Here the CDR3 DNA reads TGTGCCAGCACAACGGCCCGGCTAGGCGGAAATGAGCAGTTCTTC. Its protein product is CASTTARLGGNEQFF.

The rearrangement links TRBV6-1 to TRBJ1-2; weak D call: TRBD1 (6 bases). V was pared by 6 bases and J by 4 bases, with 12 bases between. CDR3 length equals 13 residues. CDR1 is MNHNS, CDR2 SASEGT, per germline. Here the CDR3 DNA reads TGTGCCAGCAGCACAGAACAGGGCTATGGCTACACCTTC. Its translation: CASSTEQGYGYTF.

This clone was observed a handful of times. The DNA of the CDR3 is TGTGCCAGCAGCCTCCTCTCTCGGGGGCCCGACTATGGCTACACCTTC. Protein: CASSLLSRGPDYGYTF. The chain employs TRBV11-2 and TRBJ1-2, with D possibly TRBD1 on 6 matching bases. The CDR3 has 16 residues. Per the germline V gene, CDR1 is SGHAT and CDR2 is FQNNGV. Deletions cut 5 bases from V and 3 bases from J, with 19 bases between. Together with reference TRBV11-2 and TRBJ1-2, the CDR3 gives the full variable domain: EAGVAQSPRYKIIEKRQSVAFWCNPISGHATLYWYQQILGQGPKLLIQFQNNGVVDDSQLPKDRFSAERLKGVDSTLKIQPAKLEDSAVYLCASSLLSRGPDYGYTFGSGTRLTVV.

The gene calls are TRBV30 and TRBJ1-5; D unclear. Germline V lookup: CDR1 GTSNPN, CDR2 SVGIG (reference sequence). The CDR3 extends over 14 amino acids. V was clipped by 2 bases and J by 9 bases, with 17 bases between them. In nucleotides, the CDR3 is TGTGCCTGGAGTCGAGGGCTCGCGGTTCGGCCCCAGCATTTT. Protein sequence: CAWSRGLAVRPQHF.

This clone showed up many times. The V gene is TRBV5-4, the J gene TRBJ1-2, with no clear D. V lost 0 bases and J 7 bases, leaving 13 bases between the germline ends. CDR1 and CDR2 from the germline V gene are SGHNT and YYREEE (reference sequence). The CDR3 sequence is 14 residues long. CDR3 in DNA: TGTGCCAGCAGCTTGGATTCGGCCTCATCTGGCTACACCTTC. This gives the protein CASSLDSASSGYTF.